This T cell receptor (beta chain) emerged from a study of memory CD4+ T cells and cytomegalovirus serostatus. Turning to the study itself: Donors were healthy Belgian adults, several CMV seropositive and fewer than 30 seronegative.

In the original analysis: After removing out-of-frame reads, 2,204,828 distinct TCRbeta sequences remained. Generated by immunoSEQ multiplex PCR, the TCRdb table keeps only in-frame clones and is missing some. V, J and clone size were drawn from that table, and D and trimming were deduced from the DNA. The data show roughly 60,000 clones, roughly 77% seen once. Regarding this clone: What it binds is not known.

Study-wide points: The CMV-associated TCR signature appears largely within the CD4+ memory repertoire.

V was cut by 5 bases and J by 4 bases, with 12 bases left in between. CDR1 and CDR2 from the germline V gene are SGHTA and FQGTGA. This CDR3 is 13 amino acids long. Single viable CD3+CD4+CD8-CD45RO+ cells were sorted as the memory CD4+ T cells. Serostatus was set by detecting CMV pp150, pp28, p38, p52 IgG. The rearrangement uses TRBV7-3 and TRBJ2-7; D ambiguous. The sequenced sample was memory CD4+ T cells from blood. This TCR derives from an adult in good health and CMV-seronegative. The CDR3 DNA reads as TGTGCCAGCAGCGTAAGCCTTGGTTACGAGCAGTACTTC. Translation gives CASSVSLGYEQYF. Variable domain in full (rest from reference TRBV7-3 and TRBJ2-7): GAGVSQTPSNKVTEKGKYVELRCDPISGHTALYWYRQSLGQGPEFLIYFQGTGAADDSGLPNDRFFAVRPEGSVSTLKIQRTERGDSAVYLCASSVSLGYEQYFGPGTRLTVT.